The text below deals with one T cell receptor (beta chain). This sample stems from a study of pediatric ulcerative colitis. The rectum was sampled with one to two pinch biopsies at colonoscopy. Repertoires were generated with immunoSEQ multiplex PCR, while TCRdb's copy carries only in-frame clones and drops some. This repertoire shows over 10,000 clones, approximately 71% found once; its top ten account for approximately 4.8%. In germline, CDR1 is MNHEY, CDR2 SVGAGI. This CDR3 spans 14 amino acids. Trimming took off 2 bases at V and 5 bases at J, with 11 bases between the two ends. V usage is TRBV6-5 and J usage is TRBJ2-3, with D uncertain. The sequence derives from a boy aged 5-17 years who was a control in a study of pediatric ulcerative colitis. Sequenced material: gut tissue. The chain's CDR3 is CASSYGAIQDTQYF. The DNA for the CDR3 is TGTGCCAGCAGTTACGGCGCTATCCAAGATACGCAGTATTTT.